The rows below give T cell receptor beta chains drawn from one sample of a study of human T cells and chemical hapten exposure. TCRdb redid the calling of the RACE reads with MiXCR, one entry per CDR3 protein. The table records over 300,000 distinct CDR3 sequences, 4.5% to 5.5% of them present only once. This sample comprised whole blood, obtained in connection with sensitization to the hapten diphenylcyclopropenone (DPC). The receptors shown here come from a woman between 45 and 60 years old with alopecia areata. Some clones in this sample may be carry-over from other donors' samples. CDR3s include the opening cysteine and the closing phenylalanine or tryptophan. A D gene is named only where the DNA matches it firmly. Clone size is stated in some rows and not others, as once, few, many or a class when expanded.

size: many; D: NA; V: TRBV11-2; J: TRBJ2-7; DNA: TGTGCCAGCAGCCCCGGGGGGCGTAGGCAGTACTTC; CDR3: CASSPGGRRQYF
size: many; D: TRBD2; V: TRBV29-1; J: TRBJ2-7; DNA: TGCAGCGTTGTTTTAGCGGGAGAATCGAGCTACGAGCAGTACTTC; CDR3: CSVVLAGESSYEQYF
size: few; D: TRBD2; V: TRBV11-1; J: TRBJ2-7; DNA: TGTGCCAGCAGCCCAGGCGAGGGAGGGGAGCAGTACTTC; CDR3: CASSPGEGGEQYF
size: many; D: TRBD2; V: TRBV10-3; J: TRBJ2-2; DNA: TGTGCCATCAGCACCGGGGAGGGAGCCATCGGGGAGCTGTTTTTT; CDR3: CAISTGEGAIGELFF
size: few; D: TRBD1; V: TRBV18; J: TRBJ1-4; DNA: TGTGCCAGCTCACCGGGACAGACGAAGGGTGAAAAACTGTTTTTT; CDR3: CASSPGQTKGEKLFF
size: NA; D: NA; V: TRBV9; J: TRBJ1-2; DNA: TGTGCCAGCCATAGGAATGGCTACACCTTC; CDR3: CASHRNGYTF
size: many; D: NA; V: TRBV2; J: TRBJ1-2; DNA: TGTGCCAGCAGGGGTGACTATGCTGGCTACACCTTC; CDR3: CASRGDYAGYTF
size: many; D: NA; V: TRBV11-2; J: TRBJ1-2; DNA: TGTGCCAGCAGCGAAGATAACGGGGCTGATGGCTACACCTTC; CDR3: CASSEDNGADGYTF
size: many; D: NA; V: TRBV5-4; J: TRBJ2-7; DNA: TGTGCCAGCAGCTTGGTTTCGGGGGACGAGCAGTACTTC; CDR3: CASSLVSGDEQYF
size: few; D: NA; V: TRBV20-1; J: TRBJ2-3; DNA: TGCAGTGTCGGGCAGAGCACAGATACGCAGTATTTT; CDR3: CSVGQSTDTQYF
size: many; D: NA; V: TRBV5-1; J: TRBJ2-3; DNA: TGCGCCAGCAGCCAGGACAGTGGCCAGTATTTT; CDR3: CASSQDSGQYF
size: many; D: NA; V: TRBV9; J: TRBJ2-7; DNA: TGTGCCAGCAGCGCGGCTGCAGTCGCGGGGGCCTCCTACGAGCAGTACTTC; CDR3: CASSAAAVAGASYEQYF
size: many; D: NA; V: TRBV7-6; J: TRBJ2-1; DNA: TGTGCCAGCAGCCCCAGGCCCAACAATGAGCAGTTCTTC; CDR3: CASSPRPNNEQFF
size: NA; D: TRBD2; V: TRBV6-2/TRBV6-3; J: TRBJ2-1; DNA: TGTGCCAGCAGTTACTCAGGACTAGTACACAATGAGCAGTTCTTC; CDR3: CASSYSGLVHNEQFF
size: few; D: TRBD2; V: TRBV4-3; J: TRBJ2-1; DNA: TGCGCCAGCAGCCAGGGACTAGCGGGAGGGGTCGAGCAGTTCTTC; CDR3: CASSQGLAGGVEQFF
size: few; D: TRBD1; V: TRBV20-1; J: TRBJ1-2; DNA: TGCAGTGCTAGAGTAACAGGGGCCCAAATTAACTATGGCTACACCTTC; CDR3: CSARVTGAQINYGYTF
size: NA; D: NA; V: TRBV6-5; J: TRBJ1-1; DNA: TGTGCCAGCAGTCCCACGTCCGATTTGAACACTGAAGCTTTCTTT; CDR3: CASSPTSDLNTEAFF
size: many; D: TRBD1; V: TRBV14; J: TRBJ2-7; DNA: TGTGCCAGCAGCCTTTTACAGGGGGCGCCGACCGAGCAGTACTTC; CDR3: CASSLLQGAPTEQYF
size: few; D: NA; V: TRBV6-5; J: TRBJ2-1; DNA: TGTGCCAGCAAGCCACATTTGGGGGCTACGAGGTCCGATGAGCAGTTCTTC; CDR3: CASKPHLGATRSDEQFF
size: few; D: NA; V: TRBV2; J: TRBJ1-1; DNA: TGTGCCAGCTTCGGAGAAGGCACTGAAGCTTTCTTT; CDR3: CASFGEGTEAFF
size: once; D: NA; V: TRBV5-6; J: TRBJ1-6; DNA: TGTGCCAGCAGCTTGGTAGGGCAGGCCACGAATTCACCCCTCCACTTT; CDR3: CASSLVGQATNSPLHF
size: few; D: NA; V: TRBV5-5; J: TRBJ2-2; DNA: TGTGCCAGCAGCTTCTGGGGGGCGAACACCGGGGAGCTGTTTTTT; CDR3: CASSFWGANTGELFF
size: many; D: TRBD1; V: TRBV4-3; J: TRBJ2-3; DNA: TGCGCCAGCAGCGGACGGACAGGGGGTACAGATACGCAGTATTTT; CDR3: CASSGRTGGTDTQYF
size: few; D: NA; V: TRBV7-9; J: TRBJ2-3; DNA: TGTGCCAGCAGTACTCGTGAGGGGAGCACAGATACGCAGTATTTT; CDR3: CASSTREGSTDTQYF
size: many; D: NA; V: TRBV4-1; J: TRBJ1-6; DNA: TGCGCCAGCAGCCAAGGGATAGACTCACCCCTCCACTTT; CDR3: CASSQGIDSPLHF
size: NA; D: NA; V: TRBV20-1; J: TRBJ2-5; DNA: TGCAGTGCTAGTCGGGGCGGGGAAGAGACCCAGTACTTC; CDR3: CSASRGGEETQYF
size: many; D: NA; V: TRBV30; J: TRBJ2-7; DNA: TGTGCCTGGAGTGTAGGACCCTACGAGCAGTACTTC; CDR3: CAWSVGPYEQYF
size: NA; D: NA; V: TRBV5-1; J: TRBJ1-6; DNA: TGCGCCAGCAGCTTCAGGACCTGGGGAGACTCACCCCTCCACTTT; CDR3: CASSFRTWGDSPLHF
size: many; D: NA; V: TRBV18; J: TRBJ1-1; DNA: TGTGCCAGCTCACTCCCGGACCAGAAAGCTTTCTTT; CDR3: CASSLPDQKAFF
size: many; D: NA; V: TRBV7-2; J: TRBJ2-5; DNA: TGTGCCAGCAGCTTAGCGGGCCCCTCGACCCAGTACTTC; CDR3: CASSLAGPSTQYF
size: few; D: NA; V: TRBV29-1; J: TRBJ2-4; DNA: TGCAGCGTTGAAGGCGGCGACAGTAGCATTCAGTACTTC; CDR3: CSVEGGDSSIQYF
size: NA; D: NA; V: TRBV11-2; J: TRBJ2-7; DNA: TGTGCCAGCAGCTTAGATCATACAGTATCATCCTACGAGCAGTACTTC; CDR3: CASSLDHTVSSYEQYF
size: NA; D: NA; V: TRBV20-1; J: TRBJ1-3; DNA: TGCAGTGCTAGAGATGAGGGAAACACCATATATTTT; CDR3: CSARDEGNTIYF
size: NA; D: NA; V: TRBV28; J: TRBJ2-1; DNA: TGTGCCAGCACTCATGACGGAGGCTACAATGAGCAGTTCTTC; CDR3: CASTHDGGYNEQFF
size: many; D: TRBD2; V: TRBV27; J: TRBJ2-7; DNA: TGTGCCAGCAGCCCAGGACTAGCGGAGTACGAGCAGTACTTC; CDR3: CASSPGLAEYEQYF
size: NA; D: NA; V: TRBV30; J: TRBJ2-1; DNA: TGTGCCTGGAGGGAGATGGGGGCGGGGGACTACAATGAGCAGTTCTTC; CDR3: CAWREMGAGDYNEQFF
size: many; D: TRBD1; V: TRBV28; J: TRBJ1-2; DNA: TGTGCCAGCAACCACAGGGGTGAAGACTATGGCTACACCTTC; CDR3: CASNHRGEDYGYTF
size: NA; D: NA; V: TRBV4-2; J: TRBJ2-1; DNA: TGTGCCAGCAGGGCGGCTAGCTCCTACAATGAGCAGTTCTTC; CDR3: CASRAASSYNEQFF
size: many; D: NA; V: TRBV4-1; J: TRBJ2-7; DNA: TGCGCCAGCGCCCCGGGCGAACTGACCGAGCAGTACTTC; CDR3: CASAPGELTEQYF
size: many; D: NA; V: TRBV6-5; J: TRBJ1-1; DNA: TGTGCCAGCAGTTACTCAGCAGGAAACACTGAAGCTTTCTTT; CDR3: CASSYSAGNTEAFF
size: many; D: TRBD1; V: TRBV20-1; J: TRBJ1-3; DNA: TGCAGTGCTAGGTACCGGGACAGGGGACTAGGAAACACCATATATTTT; CDR3: CSARYRDRGLGNTIYF
size: NA; D: TRBD1; V: TRBV30; J: TRBJ1-1; DNA: TGTGCCTGGGAACCCGGACAGGACTGGTCGAACACTGAAGCTTTCTTT; CDR3: CAWEPGQDWSNTEAFF
size: many; D: NA; V: TRBV12-3/TRBV12-4; J: TRBJ2-6; DNA: TGTGCCAGCACCCACGCGACTAGTTCCTCTGGGGCCAACGTCCTGACTTTC; CDR3: CASTHATSSSGANVLTF